A selection of T cell receptor beta chains follows, all from one sample in a study of shared clonotypes between healthy human individuals. Generated by immunoSEQ multiplex PCR, the TCRdb table keeps only in-frame clones and is missing some. The sample lists 2,100,000 or so clones, approximately 96% occurring once. The sequenced sample was naive CD4+ T cells sorted from blood. These receptor sequences come from a man aged 18 to 35 in good health. CDR3s include the opening cysteine and the closing phenylalanine or tryptophan. A D gene is named only where the DNA matches it firmly. Only part of the rows carry a size: once, few, many, or a class if the clone is expanded.

d_call,clone_size,v_call,j_call,cdr3_aa,cdr3_nt
.,.,TRBV14,TRBJ2-2,CASSQEGGQTLFF,TGTGCCAGCAGCCAAGAGGGAGGACAAACGCTGTTTTTT
.,.,TRBV28,TRBJ1-5,CASKSGGGQPQHF,TGTGCCAGCAAATCGGGAGGGGGACAGCCCCAGCATTTT
.,.,TRBV6-5,TRBJ1-1,CASSYSSKGKNTEAFF,TGTGCCAGCAGTTACTCGTCGAAGGGAAAGAACACTGAAGCTTTCTTT
.,.,TRBV11-2,TRBJ2-3,CASSFRGDTQYF,TGTGCCAGCAGCTTTAGGGGCGATACGCAGTATTTT
.,.,TRBV29-1,TRBJ2-1,CSVSLWGGNEQFF,TGCAGCGTCTCGTTGTGGGGTGGGAATGAGCAGTTCTTC
.,.,TRBV10-2,TRBJ1-1,CASSEAGRTEAFF,TGCGCCAGCAGTGAGGCTGGGCGAACTGAAGCTTTCTTT
TRBD2,.,TRBV12-5,TRBJ2-7,CASGPRVAGAYEQYF,TGTGCTAGTGGCCCTCGGGTAGCGGGGGCCTACGAGCAGTACTTC
.,.,TRBV27,TRBJ1-5,CASSLRRDGQPQHF,TGTGCCAGCAGTTTAAGGAGGGATGGCCAGCCCCAGCATTTT
.,few,TRBV30,TRBJ1-5,CAWSGSNQPQHF,TGTGCCTGGAGTGGCAGTAATCAGCCCCAGCATTTT
.,.,TRBV7-8,TRBJ1-6,CASSFGSFLISPLHF,TGTGCCAGCAGCTTTGGGTCCTTTTTAATTTCACCCCTCCACTTT
.,.,TRBV19,TRBJ2-5,CASSRGPETQYF,TGTGCCAGTAGTAGAGGGCCAGAGACCCAGTACTTC
.,.,TRBV6-5,TRBJ2-7,CASRSGQAYEQYF,TGTGCCAGCAGGTCGGGTCAGGCTTACGAGCAGTACTTC
TRBD1,.,TRBV25-1,TRBJ1-5,CASRGQSAGQPQHF,TGTGCCAGTAGGGGACAGAGTGCCGGTCAGCCCCAGCATTTT
.,.,TRBV18,TRBJ2-5,CASSPPTGMETQYF,TGTGCCAGCTCACCACCGACGGGTATGGAGACCCAGTACTTC
.,.,TRBV9,TRBJ2-1,CASSRSLSYNEQFF,TGTGCCAGCAGCAGGTCCCTCTCCTACAATGAGCAGTTCTTC
.,.,TRBV7-8,TRBJ1-4,CASSLDSNEKLFF,TGTGCCAGCAGCTTAGACTCGAATGAAAAACTGTTTTTT
.,once,TRBV9,TRBJ1-3,CASSGLGVEGNTIYF,TGTGCCAGCAGCGGACTGGGGGTGGAGGGAAACACCATATATTTT
TRBD2,.,TRBV19,TRBJ2-7,CASSSRGVLYF,TGTGCCAGTAGTAGCCGGGGGGTCCTGTACTTC
.,.,TRBV25-1,TRBJ1-3,CASSISTRSGNTIYF,TGTGCCAGCAGTATTTCGACGCGGTCTGGAAACACCATATATTTT
.,.,TRBV7-9,TRBJ1-2,CASSRTQGTYGYTF,TGTGCCAGCAGTAGGACCCAGGGAACTTATGGCTACACCTTC
.,.,TRBV9,TRBJ2-1,CASSVWGEGYNEQFF,TGTGCCAGCAGCGTATGGGGGGAAGGGTACAATGAGCAGTTCTTC
.,once,TRBV5-4,TRBJ1-6,CASSPVGDNSPLHF,TGTGCCAGCAGCCCCGTTGGGGATAATTCACCCCTCCACTTT
TRBD1,.,TRBV5-6,TRBJ2-7,CASSLKGTGTYEQYF,TGTGCCAGCAGCTTAAAAGGGACAGGGACCTACGAGCAGTACTTC
.,once,TRBV7-2,TRBJ1-1,CASSLATLSGGEAFF,TGTGCCAGCAGCTTAGCAACCCTTTCAGGTGGTGAAGCTTTCTTT
TRBD1,.,TRBV29-1,TRBJ1-2,CSVDLHGQGAADGYTF,TGCAGCGTTGACCTACACGGACAGGGGGCGGCAGATGGCTACACCTTC
.,.,TRBV10-2,TRBJ1-5,CASSESGGSQPQHF,TGCGCCAGCAGTGAGAGCGGGGGTTCTCAGCCCCAGCATTTT
.,.,TRBV4-1,TRBJ1-5,CASSQDRVGAQPQHF,TGCGCCAGCAGCCAAGATCGGGTAGGGGCACAGCCCCAGCATTTT
TRBD2,once,TRBV5-1,TRBJ2-7,CASSTSGGPYEQYF,TGCGCCAGCAGCACTAGCGGGGGTCCCTACGAGCAGTACTTC
TRBD1,.,TRBV7-2,TRBJ1-6,CASSSRTGSSYNSPLHF,TGTGCCAGCAGCTCCAGGACAGGGAGCTCCTATAATTCACCCCTCCACTTT
.,.,TRBV19,TRBJ1-6,CASSTSGANSPLHF,TGTGCCAGTAGTACCTCGGGGGCTAATTCACCCCTCCACTTT
.,.,TRBV25-1,TRBJ2-7,CASSETFVHEQYF,TGTGCCAGCAGTGAAACGTTTGTCCACGAGCAGTACTTC
.,.,TRBV6-5,TRBJ2-3,CASSYFREPGVNTQYF,TGTGCCAGCAGTTACTTTCGGGAACCAGGGGTCAATACGCAGTATTTT
.,.,TRBV19,TRBJ2-3,CASRQPNRQGTDTQYF,TGTGCCAGTAGACAGCCCAATCGACAGGGCACAGATACGCAGTATTTT
.,.,TRBV29-1,TRBJ2-3,CNVATGVGDTQYF,TGCAACGTTGCTACGGGGGTGGGAGATACGCAGTATTTT
TRBD1,.,TRBV5-4,TRBJ1-1,CASSQTGINTEAFF,TGTGCCAGCAGCCAGACAGGGATTAACACTGAAGCTTTCTTT
.,.,TRBV4-3,TRBJ2-2,CASSQEQYAPGELFF,TGCGCCAGCAGCCAAGAGCAATACGCACCGGGGGAGCTGTTTTTT
.,.,TRBV6-5,TRBJ2-5,CATRGSVPETQYF,TGTGCCACCAGAGGTAGCGTCCCCGAGACCCAGTACTTC
.,.,TRBV5-1,TRBJ1-2,CASSLGVPQGEDYGYTF,TGCGCCAGCAGCTTGGGTGTCCCGCAGGGAGAGGACTATGGCTACACCTTC
TRBD2,.,TRBV5-1,TRBJ2-5,CASSSSGGASYETQYF,TGCGCCAGCAGCTCCAGCGGGGGGGCCTCTTACGAGACCCAGTACTTC
.,.,TRBV5-4,TRBJ2-3,CASSFSYREGTDTQYF,TGTGCCAGCAGCTTTTCCTACAGGGAGGGCACAGATACGCAGTATTTT
TRBD2,.,TRBV2,TRBJ2-5,CASRGLAGGETQYF,TGTGCCAGCAGGGGACTAGCGGGAGGAGAGACCCAGTACTTC
.,once,TRBV11-3,TRBJ1-2,CASSLPRATGLGSTF,TGTGCCAGCAGCCTCCCGCGGGCTACAGGCTTAGGGAGCACCTTC
.,.,TRBV7-9,TRBJ2-5,CASSRRVEETQYF,TGTGCCAGCAGCCGAAGGGTTGAGGAGACCCAGTACTTC
TRBD1,few,TRBV2,TRBJ2-7,CASSQRDRAFF,TGTGCCAGCAGCCAGAGGGACAGGGCCTTCTTC
TRBD1,.,TRBV5-6,TRBJ2-5,CASSPGGLRGLSETQYF,TGTGCCAGCAGCCCTGGCGGGCTCAGGGGGCTCTCAGAGACCCAGTACTTC
.,.,TRBV7-9,TRBJ2-3,CASSLTSGAGDTQYF,TGTGCCAGCAGCTTAACATCCGGGGCCGGGGATACGCAGTATTTT
.,.,TRBV7-2,TRBJ2-1,CASSSDPFYEQFF,TGTGCCAGCAGCTCCGACCCCTTCTATGAGCAGTTCTTC
.,.,TRBV7-2,TRBJ2-4,CASSRGIAKNIQYF,TGTGCCAGCAGCCGCGGGATAGCCAAAAACATTCAGTACTTC
TRBD2,.,TRBV5-4,TRBJ2-3,CASSLTSGRGGTDTQYF,TGTGCCAGCAGCTTGACTAGCGGGAGAGGGGGCACAGATACGCAGTATTTT
.,.,TRBV25-1,TRBJ2-7,CASSLPGSSYEQYF,TGTGCCAGCAGCCTCCCGGGTAGCTCCTACGAGCAGTACTTC
.,.,TRBV18,TRBJ1-5,CASSTGTNQPQHF,TGTGCCAGCTCTACAGGGACCAATCAGCCCCAGCATTTT
.,.,TRBV6-4,TRBJ2-5,CARTKMGETQYF,TGTGCCAGAACCAAAATGGGCGAGACCCAGTACTTC
.,.,TRBV28,TRBJ2-2,CASSQGGRNTGELFF,TGTGCCAGCAGCCAAGGGGGACGGAACACCGGGGAGCTGTTTTTT